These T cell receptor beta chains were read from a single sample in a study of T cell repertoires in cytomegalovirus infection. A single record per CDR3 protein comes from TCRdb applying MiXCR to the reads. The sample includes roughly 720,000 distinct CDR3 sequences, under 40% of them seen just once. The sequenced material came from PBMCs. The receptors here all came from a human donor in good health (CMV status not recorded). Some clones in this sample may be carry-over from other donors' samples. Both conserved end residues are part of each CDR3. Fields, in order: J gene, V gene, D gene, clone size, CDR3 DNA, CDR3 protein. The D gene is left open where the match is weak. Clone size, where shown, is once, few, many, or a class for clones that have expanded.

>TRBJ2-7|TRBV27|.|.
TGTGCCAGCAGTTTCCTGGAAAGCTCCTACGAGCAGTACTTC
CASSFLESSYEQYF
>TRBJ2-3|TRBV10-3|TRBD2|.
TGTGCCATGAGGACTAGCGACACCACAGATACGCAGTATTTT
CAMRTSDTTDTQYF
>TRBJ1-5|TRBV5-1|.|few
TGCGCCAGCAGCTTGGGTGGGGGGAGGCCCCAGCATTTT
CASSLGGGRPQHF
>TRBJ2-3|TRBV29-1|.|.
TGCAGCGTTGAAAAACAGGGTACAGATACGCAGTATTTT
CSVEKQGTDTQYF
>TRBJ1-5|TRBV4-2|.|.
TGTGCCAGCAGCCCAAATAGGGTGTCGCAGCCCCAGCATTTT
CASSPNRVSQPQHF
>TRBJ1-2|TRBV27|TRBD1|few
TGTGCCAGCAGTTGGGACAGGTTAACTGCACTCAACTATGGCTACACCTTC
CASSWDRLTALNYGYTF
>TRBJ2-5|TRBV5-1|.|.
TGCGCCAGCAGCATCACCGGGAGAGCCGTCGAGACCCAGTACTTC
CASSITGRAVETQYF
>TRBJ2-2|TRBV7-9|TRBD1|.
TGTGCCAGCAGCGCCCGACAGGGGGCGAACACCGGGGAGCTGTTTTTT
CASSARQGANTGELFF
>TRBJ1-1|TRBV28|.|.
TGTGCCAGCATTTTAATCGATCGGTTGAACACTGAAGCTTTCTTT
CASILIDRLNTEAFF
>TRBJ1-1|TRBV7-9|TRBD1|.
TGTGCCAGCAGCTTACTGAGGGGGCAGGGTGAAGCTTTCTTT
CASSLLRGQGEAFF
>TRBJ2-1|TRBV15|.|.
TGTGCCACCAGCAGATTTCCCCATAGCTCCTACAATGAGCAGTTCTTC
CATSRFPHSSYNEQFF
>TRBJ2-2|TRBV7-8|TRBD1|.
TGTGCCAGCAGCTTCAAGGGGGCGACCAACACCGGGGATCTGTTTTTT
CASSFKGATNTGDLFF
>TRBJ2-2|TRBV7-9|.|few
TGTGCCAGCAGCCTCCAAGGGACTGGCACCGGGGAGCTGTTTTTT
CASSLQGTGTGELFF
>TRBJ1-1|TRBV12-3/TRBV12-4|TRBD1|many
TGTGCCAGCAGTTATAACCGGGACAGGGGATTAGTAGGTGACACTGAAGCTTTCTTT
CASSYNRDRGLVGDTEAFF
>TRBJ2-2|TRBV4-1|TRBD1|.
TGCGCCAGCAGCCTAGGAGACAGGGGGACGGCCGGGGAGCTGTTTTTT
CASSLGDRGTAGELFF
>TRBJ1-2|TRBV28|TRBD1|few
TGTGCCAGCAGTTACTTAACCGGGACAGGGCCGCAACACACCTTC
CASSYLTGTGPQHTF
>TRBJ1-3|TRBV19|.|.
TGTGCCAGTCAACGGGACGGCTCTGGAAACACCATATATTTT
CASQRDGSGNTIYF
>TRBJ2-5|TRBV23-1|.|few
TGCGCCAGGGTCGGACACTACCAAGAGACCCAGTACTTC
CARVGHYQETQYF
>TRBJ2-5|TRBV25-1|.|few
TGTGCCAGCAGTGTCGCCGGGCAAGAGACCCAGTACTTC
CASSVAGQETQYF
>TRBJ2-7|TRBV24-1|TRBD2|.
TGTGCCACCATTGTGGGGGAGCGGGATTCCTACGAGCAGTACTTC
CATIVGERDSYEQYF
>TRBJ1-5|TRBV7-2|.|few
TGTGCCAGCAGCTTAGCCCTCCTGGGCAGGGTTGGTCAGCCCCAGCATTTT
CASSLALLGRVGQPQHF
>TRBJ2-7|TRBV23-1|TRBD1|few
TGCGCAGAACATTGCGCCGGACAGGGTCCCTACGAGCAGTACTTC
CAEHCAGQGPYEQYF
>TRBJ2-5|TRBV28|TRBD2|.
TGTGCCAGCAGTTTGGGACTAGCGGGGCCGTGGGAGACCCAGTACTTC
CASSLGLAGPWETQYF
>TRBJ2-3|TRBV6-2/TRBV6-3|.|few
TGTGCCTTAGGAGGGGGAAAGCGTTCTAGCACAGATACGCAGTATTTT
CALGGGKRSSTDTQYF
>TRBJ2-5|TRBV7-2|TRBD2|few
TGTGCCAGCAGCTCGCCCCCTGGGACTAGCGGAAGGGAGACCCAGTACTTC
CASSSPPGTSGRETQYF
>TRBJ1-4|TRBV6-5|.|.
TGTGCCAGCAGTTCCCTCGGGGTGGGGCCCGTTATCGGAAAACTGTTTTTT
CASSSLGVGPVIGKLFF
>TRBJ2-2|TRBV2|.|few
TGTGCCAGCAACCCAGTTAGAGCGACCACCGGGGAGCTGTTTTTT
CASNPVRATTGELFF
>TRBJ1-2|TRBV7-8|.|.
TGTGCCAGCAGCGTCAGGGGAGATGGCTACACCTTC
CASSVRGDGYTF
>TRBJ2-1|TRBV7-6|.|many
TGTGCCAGCAGCTTAGCGACTACAGGGCGATACAATGAGCAGTTCTTC
CASSLATTGRYNEQFF
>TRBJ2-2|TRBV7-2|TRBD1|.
TGTGCCAGCAGCTCAGACAGGGTTTTTGCCGGGGAGCTGTTTTTT
CASSSDRVFAGELFF
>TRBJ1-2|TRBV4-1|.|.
TGCGCCAGCAGCCAAGGGGCAGGGGACTATGGCTACACCTTC
CASSQGAGDYGYTF
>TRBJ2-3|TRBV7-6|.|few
TGTGCCAGCAGTTCCTTGGGGTCGGATACGCAGTATTTT
CASSSLGSDTQYF
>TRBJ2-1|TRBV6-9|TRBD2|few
TGTGCCAGCAGTTCCGCGGGGGGCCAATACAATGAGCAGTTCTTC
CASSSAGGQYNEQFF
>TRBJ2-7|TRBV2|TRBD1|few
TGTGCCAGCAGTCCATATGGACAGGAGGCCTACGAGCAGTACTTC
CASSPYGQEAYEQYF
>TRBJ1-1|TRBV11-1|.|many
TGTGCCAGCAGCCCCACCGGCGGGACACCTAACACTGAAGCTTTCTTT
CASSPTGGTPNTEAFF
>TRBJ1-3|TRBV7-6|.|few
TGTGCCAGCAGCTACCAAGACCGCTCTGGAAACACCATATATTTT
CASSYQDRSGNTIYF
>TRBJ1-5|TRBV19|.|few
TGTGCCAGTAGAACAGGGTCGAATCAGCCCCAGCATTTT
CASRTGSNQPQHF
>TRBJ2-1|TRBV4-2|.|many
TGTGCCAGCAGCCCTCTAGAATGGCGGGCCCACTCCTACAATGAGCAGTTCTTC
CASSPLEWRAHSYNEQFF
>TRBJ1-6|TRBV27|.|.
TGTGCCAGCAGTCCGGGACCGAATTCACCCCTCCACTTT
CASSPGPNSPLHF
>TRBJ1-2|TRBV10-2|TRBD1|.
TGCGCCAGCAGTGTCGGGGACAGCTATGGCTACACCTTC
CASSVGDSYGYTF
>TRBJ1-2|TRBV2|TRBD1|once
TGTGCCAGCAGTGCCCTGACAGGGAACTATGGCTACACCTTC
CASSALTGNYGYTF
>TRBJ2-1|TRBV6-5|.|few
TGTGCCAGCAGTTACTCGGGGGTACAGGGATTCTCCTACAATGAGCAGTTCTTC
CASSYSGVQGFSYNEQFF
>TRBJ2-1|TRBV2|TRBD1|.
TGTGCCAGCAGTCGGACAGGGTTGCATGAGCAGTTCTTC
CASSRTGLHEQFF
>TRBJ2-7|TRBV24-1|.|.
TGTGCCACCAGTACGGAACGGAAAGGGGGCTACGAGCAGTACTTC
CATSTERKGGYEQYF
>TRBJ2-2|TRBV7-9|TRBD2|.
TGTGCCAGCAGCGAAAAGGGACTAGCGGGGGACACCGGGGAGCTGTTTTTT
CASSEKGLAGDTGELFF
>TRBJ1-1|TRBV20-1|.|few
TGCAGTGCTGCCCTGAGAAGTATGAACACTGAAGCTTTCTTT
CSAALRSMNTEAFF
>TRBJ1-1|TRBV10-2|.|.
TGCGCCAGCAGTGAGTCTGGAGGGAACACTGAAGCTTTCTTT
CASSESGGNTEAFF
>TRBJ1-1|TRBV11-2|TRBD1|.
TGTGCCAGCAGCTTATGGGACAGGGGAGACACTGAAGCTTTCTTT
CASSLWDRGDTEAFF
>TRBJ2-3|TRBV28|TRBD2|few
TGTGCCAGCAGTTTAGGGAGGGAGGGCCATGAGGAAGATACGCAGTATTTT
CASSLGREGHEEDTQYF
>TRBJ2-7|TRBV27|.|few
TGTGCCAGCAGTTTTCGACAGGGAGGGTCCTACGAGCAGTACTTC
CASSFRQGGSYEQYF
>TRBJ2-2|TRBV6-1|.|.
TGTGCCAGCAGTGCGACCGGGCCGGGGGCCGGGGAGCTGTTTTTT
CASSATGPGAGELFF
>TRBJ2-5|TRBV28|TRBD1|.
TGTGCCAGCAGTTCGACAGGGGGCGCGGTGACCCAGTACTTC
CASSSTGGAVTQYF